One and the same sample provided the 23 T cell receptor beta chains below, sequenced in a study of breast tumors, draining lymph nodes, adjacent tissues. TCRdb reanalysed the multiplex PCR reads using MiXCR and keeps one entry per CDR3 protein. The sample holds roughly 260,000 distinct CDR3 sequences, 30% to 35% seen once. Breast cancer patients provided tissue from their axillary draining lymph nodes. Sample: axillary lymph node tissue. All receptors derive from a female donor with breast cancer. Some clones in this sample may be carry-over from other donors' samples.

In its sample, this clonotype was seen a few times. The V and J genes are TRBV2 and TRBJ1-1; 9 bases agree with TRBD1. The CDR3 runs to 13 residues. Trimming cost V 6 bases and J 7 bases; bases outside gene matches: 6. Germline values: CDR1 SNHLY, CDR2 FYNNEI. CDR3 sequence: CASRRDRAVEAFF. CDR3 DNA: TGTGCCAGCAGACGGGACAGGGCTGTTGAAGCTTTCTTT.

In this sample, this clonotype turned up many times. The chain combines TRBV7-8 with TRBJ2-3; D is ambiguous. The CDR3 extends over 15 amino acids. The germline V gene encodes CDR1 SGHVS and CDR2 FQNEAQ. V was clipped by 5 bases and J by 2 bases, with 14 bases between them. CDR3 nucleotide sequence: TGTGCCAGCAGCCCCTCCGGGCAGACCACAGATACGCAGTATTTT. This translates into CASSPSGQTTDTQYF.

This clonotype was detected ten times or more. This chain links TRBV5-1 with TRBJ2-7; 9 bases align to TRBD2. After removal of 4 bases from V and 5 bases from J, the junction contained 10 bases not matched to a gene. Per germline, CDR1 SGHRS and CDR2 YFSETQ. The CDR3 totals 15 residues. The CDR3 sequence: CASSVSGSRSHEQYF. DNA for the CDR3: TGCGCCAGCAGCGTTAGCGGGAGTAGATCCCACGAGCAGTACTTC.

V is TRBV29-1 and J is TRBJ1-2; the D gene is possibly TRBD1 (5 bases). Germline CDR1 SQVTM, CDR2 ANQGSEA. The CDR3 is 13 residues long. Trimming shortened V by 6 bases and J by 7 bases, and 18 bases separated the two germline ends. Written as DNA, the CDR3 is TGCAGCGTCCCTCGGACGGGGGGGTCTGGCTACACCTTC. As protein: CSVPRTGGSGYTF.

The chain has TRBV2 and TRBJ1-1; tentatively, D is TRBD1 (5 bases). Germline V gene lookup returns CDR1 SNHLY and CDR2 FYNNEI. The CDR3 contains 15 residues. With 2 bases removed from V and 5 bases from J, the gap between germline ends came to 15 bases. The chain's CDR3 is CASSELKAEGTEAFF. The DNA of the CDR3 is TGTGCCAGCAGTGAACTGAAGGCGGAGGGGACTGAAGCTTTCTTT. Combining the CDR3 with reference TRBV2 and TRBJ1-1 gives the whole variable domain EPEVTQTPSHQVTQMGQEVILRCVPISNHLYFYWYRQILGQKVEFLVSFYNNEISEKSEIFDDQFSVERPDGSNFTLKIRSTKLEDSAMYFCASSELKAEGTEAFFGQGTRLTVV.

Ten or more counts support this clonotype. The chain recombines TRBV12-3 or TRBV12-4 with TRBJ2-7; TRBD2 matches 10 bases. With 3 bases clipped from V and 1 base from J, the junction kept 6 bases outside the gene matches. The CDR3 contains 16 residues. CDR3 nucleotides: TGTGCCAGCAGTTTCGGAAAGCGGGAGGGGTCCTACGAGCAGTACTTC. The encoded protein is CASSFGKREGSYEQYF.

This clonotype has at least ten counts. The chain carries TRBV18 and TRBJ2-3, with D uncertain. The germline V gene encodes CDR1 KGHSH and CDR2 LQKENI. The V end was cut by 2 bases, the J end by 6 bases, with 6 bases between. CDR3 length: 12 amino acids. The CDR3 sequence is CASSPWADTQYF. In DNA form, the CDR3 reads TGTGCCAGCTCACCATGGGCGGATACGCAGTATTTT.

This clonotype was observed many times. The V and J genes are TRBV9 and TRBJ1-2; D possibly corresponds to TRBD1 (6 bases). Germline lookup yields CDR1 SGDLS and CDR2 YYNGEE. This CDR3 is 11 amino acids long. Trimming stripped 8 bases from V and 4 bases from J, with 9 bases between. The DNA for the CDR3 is TGTGCCAGTCAGGGGCTCTATGGCTACACCTTC. Its protein product is CASQGLYGYTF. Full variable domain (missing parts from reference TRBV9 and TRBJ1-2): DSGVTQTPKHLITATGQRVTLRCSPRSGDLSVYWYQQSLDQGLQFLIQYYNGEERAKGNILERFSAQQFPDLHSELNLSSLELGDSALYFCASQGLYGYTFGSGTRLTVV.

This clonotype was counted at least ten times. The chain couples TRBV19 to TRBJ2-1; no reliable D call. This CDR3 spans 17 amino acids. Trimming shortened V by 3 bases and J by 0 bases, and 15 bases separated the two germline ends. Germline V CDR1 and CDR2: LNHDA, SQIVND (reference sequence). The CDR3 loop reads CASSINQPLSSYNEQFF. Written as DNA, the CDR3 is TGTGCCAGTAGTATTAATCAGCCCTTGAGCTCCTACAATGAGCAGTTCTTC. Full variable domain (missing parts from reference TRBV19 and TRBJ2-1): DGGITQSPKYLFRKEGQNVTLSCEQNLNHDAMYWYRQDPGQGLRLIYYSQIVNDFQKGDIAEGYSVSREKKESFPLTVTSAQKNPTAFYLCASSINQPLSSYNEQFFGPGTRLTVL.

This clonotype was seen at least ten times. V usage is TRBV5-1 and J usage is TRBJ2-3; unclear D gene. The CDR3 is 13 residues long. The germline V and J ends were trimmed by 4 bases and 2 bases, with 8 bases remaining between them. Germline CDR1 and CDR2: SGHRS and YFSETQ. The CDR3 spells CASSERPTDTQYF. As DNA, the CDR3 is TGCGCCAGCAGCGAGCGACCCACAGATACGCAGTATTTT.

This clonotype was seen repeatedly, ten times or more. The chain couples TRBV11-2 to TRBJ2-7; D remains ambiguous. CDR1 and CDR2 from the germline V gene are SGHAT and FQNNGV. Deletions cut 5 bases from V and 5 bases from J, with 13 bases between. The CDR3 is made up of 13 amino acids. The DNA of the CDR3 is TGTGCCAGCAGCCCATTTGTCCCAAACGAGCAGTACTTC. Its protein product is CASSPFVPNEQYF.

This clonotype has a single count. This rearrangement joins TRBV29-1 to TRBJ1-2; TRBD1 aligns across 8 bases. The germline CDR1 and CDR2 sequences are SQVTM and ANQGSEA. This CDR3 has 14 residues. After removal of 4 bases from V and 1 base from J, the junction contained 5 bases not matched to a gene. CDR3 amino acids: CSVVGQGVNYGYTF. CDR3 nucleotide sequence: TGCAGCGTTGTCGGACAGGGAGTTAACTATGGCTACACCTTC. The complete variable domain, with remaining parts taken from reference TRBV29-1 and TRBJ1-2, reads SAVISQKPSRDICQRGTSLTIQCQVDSQVTMMFWYRQQPGQSLTLIATANQGSEATYESGFVIDKFPISRPNLTFSTLTVSNMSPEDSSIYLCSVVGQGVNYGYTFGSGTRLTVV.

In this sample, this clonotype turned up many times. CDR3 sequence (DNA): TGTGCCAGCAGCCGAGGGGGGACAGGGAAGGGCTACGAGCAGTACTTC. Residues: CASSRGGTGKGYEQYF. J is TRBJ2-7 and V is TRBV3-1, with 9 bases identical to TRBD1. The CDR3 contains 16 residues. CDR1 LGHDT and CDR2 YNNKEL come from the germline V gene (reference sequence). V shed 4 bases and J 3 bases; nucleotides not matched to a gene: 10.

This clonotype has a count of ten or more. V usage is TRBV4-1 and J usage is TRBJ2-1; D not certain. The V gene lost 2 bases and the J gene lost 13 bases, with 24 bases spanning the gap. CDR1 and CDR2 (germline): MGHRA, YSYEKL. This CDR3 comprises 16 residues. DNA for the CDR3: TGCGCCAGCAGCCAACTTCCTTCTCCCCGGCCAGAGAGACAGTTCTTC. Amino acids: CASSQLPSPRPERQFF.

CDR3 bases: TGTGCCAGCAGCCCAGGGGCGGGGGGACCCTACGAGCAGTACTTC. Protein: CASSPGAGGPYEQYF. The chain recombines TRBV7-9 with TRBJ2-7, with 8 bases fitting TRBD2. Germline V gives CDR1 SEHNR, CDR2 FQNEAQ (reference sequence). J gave up 2 bases and V 5 bases, and 8 bases lay outside the gene matches. This CDR3 comprises 15 residues. Full variable domain (remainder filled in from reference TRBV7-9 and TRBJ2-7): DTGVSQNPRHKITKRGQNVTFRCDPISEHNRLYWYRQTLGQGPEFLTYFQNEAQLEKSRLLSDRFSAERPKGSFSTLEIQRTEQGDSAMYLCASSPGAGGPYEQYFGPGTRLTVT.

This clonotype was seen ten or more times. The J gene is TRBJ2-7, the V gene TRBV12-3 or TRBV12-4, with TRBD1 identical over 9 bases. CDR3 size: 14 residues. The trim removed 6 bases at V and 5 bases at J, leaving 8 bases unmatched. The CDR3, as DNA: TGTGCCAGCAGGGGTACAGGGGGCAAGGACGAGCAGTACTTC. It encodes CASRGTGGKDEQYF.

This clonotype was observed many times. The chain has TRBV6-4 and TRBJ2-1; no definite D call. This CDR3 has 14 residues. V was cut by 2 bases and J by 5 bases, with 10 bases left in between. Germline CDR1 reads MRHNA; CDR2 reads SNTAGT. CDR3 residues: CASSDPSAHNEQFF. DNA of the CDR3: TGTGCCAGCAGTGACCCTTCAGCGCACAATGAGCAGTTCTTC.

This clonotype was detected many times. This chain connects TRBV2 to TRBJ2-5; D possibly corresponds to TRBD2 (5 bases). Trimming shortened V by 6 bases and J by 5 bases, and 13 bases separated the two germline ends. CDR3 length: 13 amino acids. Germline CDR1 is SNHLY and CDR2 is FYNNEI. Written as DNA, the CDR3 is TGTGCCAGCAGGTCGGAGGTGCGTGAGACCCAGTACTTC. It is translated as CASRSEVRETQYF.

This clonotype was seen ten or more times. The genes are TRBV7-8 and TRBJ2-2; maybe TRBD1 (5 bases). Germline CDR1 is SGHVS and CDR2 is FQNEAQ. V was trimmed by 4 bases and J by 5 bases, leaving 11 bases between them. The length of the CDR3 is 14 residues. The CDR3 DNA reads TGTGCCAGCAGCTCCACCCGACAGACCGGGGAGCTGTTTTTT. Its translation: CASSSTRQTGELFF.

V usage is TRBV19 and J usage is TRBJ1-1; D is possibly TRBD1 (5 bases). V was clipped by 7 bases and J by 4 bases, with 16 bases between them. The V gene's germline CDR1 is LNHDA and CDR2 SQIVND (reference sequence). CDR3 length: 14 amino acids. This chain's CDR3 is CASNPDIYGTEAFF. CDR3 nucleotide sequence: TGTGCCAGTAACCCGGACATTTACGGCACTGAAGCTTTCTTT.

Comments on this clonotype: Lacking the conserved final phenylalanine or tryptophan, this CDR3 likely reflects a read error. The CDR3 protein is CASSSTSGSSYNEQFS. In DNA form, the CDR3 reads TGTGCCAGTAGTTCAACTAGCGGGAGCTCCTACAACGAGCAGTTCTCC. This chain links TRBV19 with TRBJ2-1; 11 nucleotides match TRBD2. In germline, CDR1 is LNHDA, CDR2 SQIVND (reference sequence). This CDR3 is built from 16 residues.

This clonotype was picked up many times. J is TRBJ2-5 and V is TRBV29-1; D may be TRBD2 (6 bases). Germline V gives CDR1 SQVTM, CDR2 ANQGSEA. There are 15 residues in the CDR3. Trimming took 2 bases from V and 5 from J, leaving 18 bases between them. The DNA for the CDR3 is TGCAGCGTTGAACGTGGGGGGACCGGTCGGGAGACCCAGTACTTC. Its protein is CSVERGGTGRETQYF.

This clonotype showed up many times. The V and J genes are TRBV7-2 and TRBJ1-2; possible D gene TRBD1, 6 bases. Germline CDR1 and CDR2: SGHTA and FQGNSA. The V and J ends lost 7 bases and 5 bases respectively, with 17 bases between them. There are 14 residues in the CDR3. The CDR3 spells CASTPRTGRYGYTF. CDR3 nucleotides: TGTGCCAGCACCCCTCGAACAGGGAGGTATGGCTACACCTTC.